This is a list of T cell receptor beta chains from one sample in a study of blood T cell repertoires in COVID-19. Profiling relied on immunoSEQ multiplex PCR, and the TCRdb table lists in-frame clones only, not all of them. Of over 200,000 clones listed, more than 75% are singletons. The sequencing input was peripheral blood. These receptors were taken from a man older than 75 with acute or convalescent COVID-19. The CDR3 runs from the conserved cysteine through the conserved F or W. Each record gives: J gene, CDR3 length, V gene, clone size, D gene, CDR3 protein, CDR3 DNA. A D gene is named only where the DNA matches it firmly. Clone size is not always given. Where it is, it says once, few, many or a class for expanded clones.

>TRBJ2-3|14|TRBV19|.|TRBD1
CASSTGGATDTQYF
TGTGCCAGTAGTACAGGGGGAGCCACAGATACGCAGTATTTT
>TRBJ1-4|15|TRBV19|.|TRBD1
CASSDSGQGHEKLFF
TGTGCCAGTAGTGACTCTGGACAGGGACATGAAAAACTGTTTTTT
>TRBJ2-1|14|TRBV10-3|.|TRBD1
CATSLGTGANEQFF
TGTGCCACTTCCCTCGGGACAGGGGCCAATGAGCAGTTCTTC
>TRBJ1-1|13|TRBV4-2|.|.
CASSRREGTEAFF
TGTGCCAGCAGCCGCAGGGAGGGGACTGAAGCTTTCTTT
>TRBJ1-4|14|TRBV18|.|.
CASSAGATNEKLFF
TGTGCCAGCTCAGCAGGGGCCACTAATGAAAAACTGTTTTTT
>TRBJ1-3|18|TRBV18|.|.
CASSPPRGTQGDGNTIYF
TGTGCCAGCTCACCACCGCGCGGCACACAGGGTGATGGAAACACCATATATTTT
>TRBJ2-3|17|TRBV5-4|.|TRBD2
CASSLSSLAVSTDTQYF
TGTGCCAGCAGCTTGAGTAGCCTAGCGGTTAGCACAGATACGCAGTATTTT
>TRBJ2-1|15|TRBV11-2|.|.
CASSLERSPYNEQFF
TGTGCCAGCAGCTTAGAGCGGAGCCCCTACAATGAGCAGTTCTTC
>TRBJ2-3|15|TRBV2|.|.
CASSKTDLGTDTQYF
TGTGCCAGCAGTAAGACAGACCTCGGCACCGATACGCAGTATTTT
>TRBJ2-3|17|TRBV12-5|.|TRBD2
CASGLGLIGGRPDTQYF
TGTGCTAGTGGTTTGGGCCTTATAGGCGGGAGACCCGATACGCAGTATTTT
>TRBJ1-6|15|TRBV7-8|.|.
CASRPQPGPNSPLHF
TGTGCCAGCAGACCTCAGCCAGGGCCTAATTCACCCCTCCACTTT
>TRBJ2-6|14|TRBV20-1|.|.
CSASRGPGANVLTF
TGCAGTGCTAGTAGGGGTCCTGGGGCCAACGTCCTGACTTTC
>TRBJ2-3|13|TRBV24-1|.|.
CATGDGDTDTQYF
TGTGCCACCGGGGACGGGGACACGGATACGCAGTATTTT
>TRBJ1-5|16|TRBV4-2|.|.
CASSQDPGSAAGPQHF
TGTGCCAGCAGCCAAGACCCAGGGTCCGCAGCCGGGCCCCAGCATTTT
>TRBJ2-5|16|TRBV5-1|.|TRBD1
CASSLSPGTGWETQYF
TGCGCCAGCAGCTTATCGCCTGGGACAGGGTGGGAGACCCAGTACTTC
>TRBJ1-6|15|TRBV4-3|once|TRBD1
CASSQMDRVSSPLHF
TGCGCCAGCAGCCAGATGGACAGGGTCTCTTCACCCCTCCACTTT
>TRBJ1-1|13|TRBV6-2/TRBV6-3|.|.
CASSYGQHTEAFF
TGTGCCAGCAGTTACGGACAACACACTGAAGCTTTCTTT
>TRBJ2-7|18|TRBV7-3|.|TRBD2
CASSQGPGLAGAGGEQYF
TGTGCCAGCAGTCAGGGCCCGGGACTAGCGGGAGCGGGGGGCGAGCAGTACTTC
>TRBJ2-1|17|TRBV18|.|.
CASSPPNERVFGNEQFF
TGTGCCAGCTCACCACCAAATGAGAGGGTGTTCGGCAATGAGCAGTTCTTC
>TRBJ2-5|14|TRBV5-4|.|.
CASSLGGGGETQYF
TGTGCCAGCAGCTTGGGAGGGGGTGGAGAGACCCAGTACTTC
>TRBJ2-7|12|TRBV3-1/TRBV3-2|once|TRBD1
CASRATGGEQYF
TGTGCCAGCAGGGCAACAGGGGGCGAGCAGTACTTC
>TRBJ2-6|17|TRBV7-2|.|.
CASSLRTRGSGANVLTF
TGTGCCAGCAGCCTCCGGACGCGGGGCTCTGGGGCCAACGTCCTGACTTTC
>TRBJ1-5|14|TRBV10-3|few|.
CAISESPYGQPQHF
TGTGCCATCAGTGAGTCCCCTTACGGTCAGCCCCAGCATTTT
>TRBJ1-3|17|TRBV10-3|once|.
CAISESSNRPSGNTIYF
TGTGCCATCAGTGAGTCGAGTAACAGGCCCAGTGGAAACACCATATATTTT
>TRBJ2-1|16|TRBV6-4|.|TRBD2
CASSDAGGRRPNEQFF
TGTGCCAGCAGTGACGCGGGAGGAAGGCGCCCCAATGAGCAGTTCTTC
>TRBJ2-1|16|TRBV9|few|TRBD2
CASSVRGSTAYNEQFF
TGTGCCAGCAGCGTTCGCGGGAGTACGGCCTACAATGAGCAGTTCTTC
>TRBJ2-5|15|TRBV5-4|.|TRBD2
CASSILAGGQETQYF
TGTGCCAGCAGCATCCTAGCGGGAGGACAAGAGACCCAGTACTTC
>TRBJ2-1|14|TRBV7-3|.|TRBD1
CASSPDRGDNEQFF
TGTGCCAGCAGCCCTGACAGGGGGGACAATGAGCAGTTCTTC
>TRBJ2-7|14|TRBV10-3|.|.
CAISESAGSYEQYF
TGTGCCATCAGTGAGTCGGCGGGCTCCTACGAGCAGTACTTC
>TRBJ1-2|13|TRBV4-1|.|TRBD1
CASSLTGTEGYTF
TGCGCCAGCAGCCTAACCGGGACAGAAGGCTACACCTTC
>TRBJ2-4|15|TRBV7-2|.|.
CASSPWGVAKNIQYF
TGTGCCAGCAGCCCCTGGGGGGTAGCCAAAAACATTCAGTACTTC
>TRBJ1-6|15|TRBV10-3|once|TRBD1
CATKDRESYNSPLHF
TGTGCCACTAAGGACAGGGAATCCTATAATTCACCCCTCCACTTT
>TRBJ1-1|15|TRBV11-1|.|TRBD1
CASSSRIRGSTEAFF
TGTGCCAGCAGCTCGAGGATCAGGGGGAGCACTGAAGCTTTCTTT
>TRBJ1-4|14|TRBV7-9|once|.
CASRFQGFLEKLFF
TGTGCCAGCAGGTTTCAGGGCTTCTTGGAAAAACTGTTTTTT
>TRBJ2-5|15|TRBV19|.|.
CASSPETGRWETQYF
TGTGCCAGTAGTCCGGAGACAGGGAGGTGGGAGACCCAGTACTTC
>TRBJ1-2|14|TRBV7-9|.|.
CASSLDTGSYGYTF
TGTGCCAGCAGCTTAGATACAGGAAGCTATGGCTACACCTTC
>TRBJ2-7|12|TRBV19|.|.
CASSITRDKQYF
TGTGCCAGTAGTATAACGAGGGATAAGCAGTACTTC
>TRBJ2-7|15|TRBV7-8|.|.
CASTETGPHSYEQYF
TGTGCCAGCACCGAAACAGGACCGCACTCCTACGAGCAGTACTTC
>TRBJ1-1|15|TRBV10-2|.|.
CASTGQGTTYTEAFF
TGCGCCAGCACGGGTCAGGGCACAACATACACTGAAGCTTTCTTT
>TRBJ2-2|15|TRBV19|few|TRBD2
CASKTSGRAVGELFF
TGTGCCAGTAAGACTAGCGGGAGGGCCGTCGGGGAGCTGTTTTTT
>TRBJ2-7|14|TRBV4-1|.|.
CASSQADIPLEQYF
TGCGCCAGCAGCCAAGCCGACATCCCTTTGGAGCAGTACTTC
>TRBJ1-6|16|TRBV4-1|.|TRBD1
CASSQWDSSYNSPLHF
TGCGCCAGCAGCCAATGGGACAGTTCCTATAATTCACCCCTCCACTTT
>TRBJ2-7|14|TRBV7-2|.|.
CASSLEELVHEQYF
TGTGCCAGCAGCTTAGAAGAGCTAGTTCACGAGCAGTACTTC
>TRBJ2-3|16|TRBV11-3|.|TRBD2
CASSLGGGSETDTQYF
TGTGCCAGCAGCTTGGGGGGAGGGAGTGAGACAGATACGCAGTATTTT
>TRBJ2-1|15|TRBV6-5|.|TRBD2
CASRSLAGGYNEQFF
TGTGCCAGCAGGTCACTAGCGGGAGGATACAATGAGCAGTTCTTC
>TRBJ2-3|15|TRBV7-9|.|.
CASTPTGTSTDTQYF
TGTGCCAGCACCCCGACAGGGACTAGCACAGATACGCAGTATTTT
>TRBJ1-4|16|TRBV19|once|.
CASSIGQGNIAEKLFF
TGTGCCAGTAGTATAGGTCAGGGGAATATCGCTGAAAAACTGTTTTTT
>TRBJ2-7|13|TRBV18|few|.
CASSPVIGYEQYF
TGTGCCAGCTCACCGGTAATCGGGTACGAGCAGTACTTC
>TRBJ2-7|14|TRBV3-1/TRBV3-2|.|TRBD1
CASSPGQNTYEQYF
TGTGCCAGCAGCCCGGGACAGAATACCTACGAGCAGTACTTC
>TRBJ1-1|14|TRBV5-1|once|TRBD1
CASSPRQGNTEAFF
TGCGCCAGCAGCCCTAGACAGGGGAACACTGAAGCTTTCTTT
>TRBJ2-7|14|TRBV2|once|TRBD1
CASRRGQATYEQYF
TGTGCCAGCAGGAGGGGACAGGCTACCTACGAGCAGTACTTC
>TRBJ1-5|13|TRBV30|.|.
CAWSVATGQPQHF
TGTGCCTGGAGTGTGGCTACGGGTCAGCCCCAGCATTTT
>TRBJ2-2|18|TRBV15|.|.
CATSRSSAILVTTGELFF
TGTGCCACCAGCAGGAGTAGTGCGATTTTGGTAACCACCGGGGAGCTGTTTTTT